Each of the 9 T cell receptor beta chains below was sequenced from the same sample in a study of T cell repertoires in cytomegalovirus infection. TCRdb re-derived calls from the reads in MiXCR, one entry per CDR3 protein. The top ten hold 4.3% of the sample, which has under 350,000 distinct CDR3 sequences, 9.5% seen once. Specimen: PBMCs. The receptors originated from a human donor in good health (CMV status not recorded). Some clones in this sample may be carry-over from other donors' samples.

This clonotype showed up many times. The rearrangement links TRBV7-2 to TRBJ1-5; tentative D call: TRBD1 (5 bases). The ends were cut back, 1 base at V and 5 bases at J, with 15 bases in the middle. This CDR3 region has 16 residues. CDR1 SGHTA and CDR2 FQGNSA come from the germline V gene. CDR3 protein: CASSLVGGVLDQPQHF. The CDR3 DNA reads TGTGCCAGCAGCTTAGTCGGGGGGGTTCTGGATCAGCCCCAGCATTTT.

This clonotype was observed a handful of times. This chain connects TRBV18 to TRBJ1-5, with D tentatively TRBD1 (6 bases). Trimming cost V 2 bases and J 6 bases, with 17 bases left between them. This CDR3 is built from 16 residues. Per germline, CDR1 KGHSH and CDR2 LQKENI. The DNA for the CDR3 is TGTGCCAGCTCACCAAAAGACAGGCGGCTTACTCAGCCCCAGCATTTT. Its protein product is CASSPKDRRLTQPQHF.

This clonotype was observed at least ten times. The genes are TRBV7-2 and TRBJ1-3, with a tentative D call TRBD1 (5 bases). Trimming cost V 1 base and J 2 bases, with 12 bases left between them. The CDR3 is 16 amino acids. CDR1 is SGHTA and CDR2 is FQGNSA in the germline V gene. The CDR3: CASSLVAGRTGNTIYF. Written as DNA, the CDR3 is TGTGCCAGCAGCTTAGTGGCAGGGAGGACTGGAAACACCATATATTTT.

Comments on this clonotype: A much larger clone differs by one base, so this may be a read error. The chain links TRBV11-2 to TRBJ2-7; 7 bases map to TRBD1. Trimming at V came to 5 bases and at J to 5 bases, leaving 9 bases not matched to a gene. The germline gives CDR1 SGHAT, CDR2 FQNNGV. This CDR3 has 14 amino acids. CDR3 DNA sequence: TGTGCCAGCAGCCTGGACAGGTTAAGGCACGAGCAGTACTTC. Translated: CASSLDRLRHEQYF.

This clonotype was counted ten times or more. J is TRBJ2-7 and V is TRBV11-2, with 8 bases aligning to TRBD2. Germline V CDR1 and CDR2: SGHAT, FQNNGV. This CDR3 has 15 amino acids. The trim removed 5 bases at V and 2 bases at J, leaving 8 bases unmatched. The CDR3 DNA reads as TGTGCCAGCAGCCTAACCGGGACTAGTCCCTACGAGCAGTACTTC. Encoded protein: CASSLTGTSPYEQYF. The full variable domain, completed using reference TRBV11-2 and TRBJ2-7, is EAGVAQSPRYKIIEKRQSVAFWCNPISGHATLYWYQQILGQGPKLLIQFQNNGVVDDSQLPKDRFSAERLKGVDSTLKIQPAKLEDSAVYLCASSLTGTSPYEQYFGPGTRLTVT.

This clonotype was counted ten times or more. The chain is built from TRBV7-2 and TRBJ2-4; D might be TRBD1 or TRBD2, each matching 6 bases. Germline assignment: CDR1 SGHTA and CDR2 FQGNSA. There are 16 residues in the CDR3. Trimming took off 1 base at V and 3 bases at J, with 13 bases between the two ends. CDR3 sequence (DNA): TGTGCCAGCAGCTTAGGCCCAGGGGAGGACAAAAACATTCAGTACTTC. Residues: CASSLGPGEDKNIQYF. Filled out from reference TRBV7-2 and TRBJ2-4, the complete variable domain reads GAGVSQSPSNKVTEKGKDVELRCDPISGHTALYWYRQSLGQGLEFLIYFQGNSAPDKSGLPSDRFSAERTGGSVSTLTIQRTQQEDSAVYLCASSLGPGEDKNIQYFGAGTRLSVL.

The chain is built from TRBV11-2 and TRBJ2-1; D might be TRBD1 or TRBD2, each matching 5 bases. The CDR3 totals 13 residues. CDR1 is SGHAT, CDR2 FQNNGV, per germline. Trimming left V 6 bases short and J 6 bases short, with 12 bases between. CDR3 bases: TGTGCCAGCAGGTTTTTGGGGGTCAATGAGCAGTTCTTC. Protein: CASRFLGVNEQFF.

In its sample, this clonotype was seen a few times. The chain joins TRBV20-1 to TRBJ2-7; 8 nucleotides agree with TRBD2. J was trimmed by 0 bases and V by 5 bases; bases with no gene match: 6. The CDR3 runs to 14 residues. Germline CDR1 DFQATT, CDR2 SNEGSKA (reference sequence). CDR3 sequence (DNA): TGCAGTGCTCGCCGACTAGCGAGCTCCTACGAGCAGTACTTC. This translates into CSARRLASSYEQYF.

For this clonotype: Being one base from a much bigger clone, this may be a read error. The chain links TRBV11-2 to TRBJ1-2, with TRBD1 identical over 10 bases. Germline CDR1 is SGHAT and CDR2 is FQNNGV. V was clipped by 7 bases and J by 8 bases; unmatched bases: 10. There are 14 residues in the CDR3. The CDR3 region is CASNSGQGQGGYTF. The CDR3 bases are TGTGCCAGCAACTCGGGACAGGGGCAGGGAGGCTACACCTTC.